Each of the 2 T cell receptor beta chains below was sequenced from the same sample in a study of Ad26.COV2.S vaccination and SARS-CoV-2 variants (dated by TCRdb to about 2021). Library method: the immunoSEQ multiplex PCR assay. TCRdb obtained this table from immuneACCESS and retained in-frame rearrangements with V and J assigned. These tables miss some clones; where compared with another copy, unresolved V genes account for less than half of the shortfall, and the remainder is unexplained. This sample is represented by around 250,000 clones; roughly 85% of them were singletons. The ten largest clones capture under 3% of the sample. Reading the label with the study, this specimen's treatment or condition is: 15 to 20 received Ad26.COV2.S at low or high dose, single or two shots; several received placebo; per-sample allocation not given. Repertoires of vaccine and placebo recipients were sequenced from samples collected on day 63 after the first injection.

Sample: peripheral blood, taken in a trial of Ad26.COV2.S vaccine versus placebo. The receptors shown here come from a person aged 18-60 years who received the Ad26.COV2.S COVID-19 vaccine or a placebo.

This clone was counted only a few times. The chain uses TRBV9 and TRBJ1-2; 11 positions agree with TRBD1. Germline CDR1 is SGDLS and CDR2 is YYNGEE. V shed 4 bases and J 4 bases; nucleotides not matched to a gene: 9. This CDR3 spans 16 amino acids. CDR3 DNA: TGTGCCAGCAGCCCTTCCGGGACAGGGGGAGGCTATGGCTACACCTTC. Translated, it gives CASSPSGTGGGYGYTF. Combining the CDR3 with reference TRBV9 and TRBJ1-2 gives the whole variable domain DSGVTQTPKHLITATGQRVTLRCSPRSGDLSVYWYQQSLDQGLQFLIQYYNGEERAKGNILERFSAQQFPDLHSELNLSSLELGDSALYFCASSPSGTGGGYGYTFGSGTRLTVV.

J is TRBJ2-1 and V is TRBV7-2; TRBD1 is a possible D gene (6 bases). Per the germline V gene, CDR1 is SGHTA and CDR2 is FQGNSA. CDR3 length: 14 amino acids. Trimming shortened V by 5 bases and J by 0 bases, and 8 bases separated the two germline ends. Here the CDR3 reads CASSPTGSYNEQFF. The CDR3 DNA reads TGTGCCAGCAGCCCGACAGGCTCCTACAATGAGCAGTTCTTC.